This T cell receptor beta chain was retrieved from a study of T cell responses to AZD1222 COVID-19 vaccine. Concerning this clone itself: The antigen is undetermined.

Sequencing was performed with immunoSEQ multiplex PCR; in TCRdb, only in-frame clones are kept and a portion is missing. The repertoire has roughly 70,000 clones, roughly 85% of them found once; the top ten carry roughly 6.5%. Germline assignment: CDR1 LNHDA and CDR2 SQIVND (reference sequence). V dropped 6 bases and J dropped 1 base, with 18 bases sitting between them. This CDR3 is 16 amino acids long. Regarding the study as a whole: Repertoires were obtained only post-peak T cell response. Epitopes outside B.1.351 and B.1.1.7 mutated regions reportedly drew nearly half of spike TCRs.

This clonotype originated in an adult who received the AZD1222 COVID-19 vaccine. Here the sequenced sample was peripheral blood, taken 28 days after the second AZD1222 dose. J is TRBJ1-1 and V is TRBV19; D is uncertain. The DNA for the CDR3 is TGTGCCAGTAGGATGCATGGGCAGGTTTCGAACACTGAAGCTTTCTTT. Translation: CASRMHGQVSNTEAFF.